These T cell receptor beta chains were read from a single sample in a study of T cells in Graves' hyperthyroidism and ophthalmopathy. TCRdb redid the calling of the multiplex PCR reads with MiXCR, one entry per CDR3 protein. Of 700,000 or so distinct CDR3 sequences listed, roughly 14% are singletons. Sequenced sample: blood. The receptor source for this set is a woman between 45 and 65 years old with Graves' ophthalmopathy. Each CDR3 is given with its conserved first and last residue. A D gene is named only where the DNA matches it firmly. A clone size is listed for some rows: how often the clone was seen (once, few, many), or a class if it is expanded.

TRBD1	TRBV5-5	NA	TRBJ2-5	CASSWGIGQGGETQYF	TGTGCCAGCAGCTGGGGGATCGGACAGGGCGGAGAGACCCAGTACTTC
TRBD1	TRBV7-9	many	TRBJ1-2	CASSSPGQGGDGYTF	TGTGCCAGCAGCTCCCCCGGACAGGGAGGCGATGGCTACACCTTC
TRBD1	TRBV19	NA	TRBJ1-5	CASKEGTAYSNQPQHF	TGTGCCAGTAAGGAGGGGACAGCTTATAGCAATCAGCCCCAGCATTTT
TRBD2	TRBV7-2	few	TRBJ2-7	CASRQGGSGTLGEQYF	TGTGCCAGCAGGCAAGGCGGTAGCGGGACGTTGGGGGAGCAGTACTTC
NA	TRBV28	many	TRBJ1-5	CASSPLGTAQPQHF	TGTGCCAGCAGTCCGCTAGGGACTGCTCAGCCCCAGCATTTT
NA	TRBV24-1	many	TRBJ2-7	CATSDSDGRNSYEQYF	TGTGCCACCAGTGATTCGGACGGCAGAAACTCCTACGAGCAGTACTTC
TRBD2	TRBV19	NA	TRBJ2-7	CASANLAGVDEQYF	TGTGCCAGTGCCAATCTAGCGGGAGTCGATGAGCAGTACTTC
NA	TRBV3-1	many	TRBJ2-4	CASSRESNIQYF	TGTGCCAGCAGCCGAGAAAGTAACATTCAGTACTTC
TRBD1	TRBV28	NA	TRBJ2-2	CASSSGQAGELFF	TGTGCCAGCAGTTCCGGACAGGCCGGGGAGCTGTTTTTT
NA	TRBV28	many	TRBJ2-3	CASMTVGEVTDTQYF	TGTGCCAGCATGACGGTGGGCGAAGTCACAGATACGCAGTATTTT
TRBD1	TRBV12-3/TRBV12-4	NA	TRBJ1-5	CASTGTGGQPQHF	TGTGCCAGCACCGGGACAGGAGGCCAGCCCCAGCATTTT
NA	TRBV19	few	TRBJ2-2	CASSWRTGELFF	TGTGCCAGTAGTTGGCGCACCGGGGAGCTGTTTTTT
TRBD1	TRBV7-9	NA	TRBJ1-2	CASSGTDDNYGYTF	TGTGCCAGCAGCGGGACAGACGATAACTATGGCTACACCTTC
TRBD1	TRBV3-1	NA	TRBJ2-7	CASSSRTGLDEQYF	TGTGCCAGCAGTTCACGGACAGGTTTGGACGAGCAGTACTTC
NA	TRBV30	many	TRBJ1-5	CAWSVQGSNQPQHF	TGTGCCTGGAGTGTACAAGGGAGCAATCAGCCCCAGCATTTT
NA	TRBV6-5	NA	TRBJ2-2	CASSYRGPELFF	TGTGCCAGCAGTTATCGAGGGCCTGAGCTGTTTTTT
TRBD1	TRBV20-1	many	TRBJ2-7	CSANPGQGTYEQYF	TGCAGTGCTAATCCGGGACAGGGGACCTACGAGCAGTACTTC
NA	TRBV13	many	TRBJ2-7	CASSSLADTLQGEQYF	TGTGCCAGCAGCTCACTAGCTGACACTCTGCAGGGGGAGCAGTACTTC
NA	TRBV20-1	many	TRBJ2-1	CSAREAWNEQFF	TGCAGTGCTAGAGAGGCGTGGAATGAGCAGTTCTTC
NA	TRBV28	many	TRBJ2-3	CATEVGFTDTQYF	TGTGCCACCGAGGTAGGGTTCACAGATACGCAGTATTTT
NA	TRBV28	few	TRBJ1-2	CASSSHGYTF	TGTGCCAGCAGTAGTCATGGCTACACCTTC
NA	TRBV24-1	NA	TRBJ2-2	CATSLGSAAGELFF	TGTGCCACCAGTTTGGGTAGCGCAGCCGGGGAGCTGTTTTTT
TRBD1	TRBV4-1	NA	TRBJ1-1	CASRTTTKGQGHQRGEAFF	TGCGCCAGCAGAACAACAACGAAGGGACAGGGCCACCAAAGGGGAGAAGCTTTCTTT
TRBD2	TRBV18	many	TRBJ2-5	CASSPPSGRSQETQYF	TGTGCCAGCTCACCGCCGAGCGGGAGGAGTCAAGAGACCCAGTACTTC
NA	TRBV11-3	many	TRBJ1-1	CASSLDRYSPEAFF	TGTGCCAGCAGCTTAGATCGGTACAGCCCTGAAGCTTTCTTT
TRBD1	TRBV5-6	few	TRBJ2-3	CASSPNRGQGTDTQYF	TGTGCCAGCAGCCCCAACCGGGGACAGGGGACAGATACGCAGTATTTT
TRBD2	TRBV12-3/TRBV12-4	many	TRBJ2-3	CASSLLQAGTDTQYF	TGTGCCAGCAGTTTATTGCAAGCGGGAACAGATACGCAGTATTTT
NA	TRBV4-3	few	TRBJ2-1	CASSQEERSYNEQFF	TGCGCCAGCAGCCAAGAAGAGCGGTCCTACAATGAGCAGTTCTTC
TRBD1	TRBV5-8	few	TRBJ1-3	CASTTDRGLSGNTIYF	TGTGCCAGCACAACGGACAGGGGGCTCTCTGGAAACACCATATATTTT
TRBD2	TRBV4-1	NA	TRBJ2-1	CASSQGLAASSYNEQFF	TGCGCCAGCAGCCAAGGACTAGCGGCCAGCTCCTACAATGAGCAGTTCTTC
TRBD1	TRBV9	NA	TRBJ2-1	CASSPSGGTGIWEQFF	TGTGCCAGCAGCCCCAGTGGGGGGACAGGGATTTGGGAGCAGTTCTTC
TRBD1	TRBV12-3/TRBV12-4	many	TRBJ2-7	CASSHRDRDVNEQYF	TGTGCCAGCAGCCACCGGGACAGGGATGTAAACGAGCAGTACTTC
NA	TRBV20-1	many	TRBJ2-5	CSARNLDKQETQYF	TGCAGTGCTAGGAACCTCGACAAACAAGAGACCCAGTACTTC
TRBD2	TRBV6-5	many	TRBJ2-7	CASSYGLGSYEQYF	TGTGCCAGCAGTTACGGACTAGGTTCCTACGAGCAGTACTTC
TRBD2	TRBV7-2	many	TRBJ2-1	CASSLYLGLAGEHNEQFF	TGTGCCAGCAGCCTATACTTGGGACTAGCGGGAGAGCATAATGAGCAGTTCTTC
TRBD1	TRBV29-1	many	TRBJ1-4	CSVEGGQGAFGEKLFF	TGCAGCGTTGAAGGAGGACAGGGGGCGTTTGGTGAAAAACTGTTTTTT
TRBD2	TRBV12-5	many	TRBJ2-2	CASGLLAGAGELFF	TGTGCTAGTGGCTTACTAGCGGGGGCCGGGGAGCTGTTTTTT
TRBD1	TRBV12-3/TRBV12-4	many	TRBJ2-5	CASSSSDRGFETQYF	TGTGCCAGCAGTTCATCCGACAGGGGATTTGAGACCCAGTACTTC
TRBD2	TRBV7-2	few	TRBJ2-7	CASSPSTSGRQYF	TGTGCCAGCAGCCCCTCGACTAGCGGGAGACAGTACTTC
NA	TRBV20-1	few	TRBJ2-7	CSARFLGDYEQYF	TGCAGTGCTAGATTTTTGGGGGACTACGAGCAGTACTTC
TRBD2	TRBV4-3	NA	TRBJ2-3	CASSLGTSGFSTDTQYF	TGCGCCAGCAGCCTGGGGACTAGCGGGTTTAGCACAGATACGCAGTATTTT
TRBD1	TRBV5-1	many	TRBJ1-1	CASSSGQGSWNTEAFF	TGCGCCAGCAGTTCGGGACAGGGGTCTTGGAACACTGAAGCTTTCTTT
NA	TRBV30	NA	TRBJ2-7	CAWSEQLGAEQYF	TGTGCCTGGAGTGAGCAACTAGGGGCCGAGCAGTACTTC
NA	TRBV5-1	few	TRBJ2-1	CAGSLALRGEQFF	TGCGCCGGCAGCTTGGCTTTAAGGGGTGAGCAGTTCTTC
NA	TRBV7-3	many	TRBJ1-1	CASSSAVNTEAFF	TGTGCCAGCAGCTCCGCAGTGAACACTGAAGCTTTCTTT
TRBD2	TRBV5-1	few	TRBJ2-5	CASSQIPGLAGGGGETQYF	TGCGCCAGCAGCCAAATACCGGGACTAGCGGGAGGAGGAGGGGAGACCCAGTACTTC
TRBD2	TRBV15	NA	TRBJ2-3	CATSRDLTSGRTITDTQYF	TGTGCCACCAGCAGAGATCTTACTAGCGGGAGGACAATAACAGATACGCAGTATTTT
TRBD2	TRBV27	many	TRBJ2-2	CASSSLAGRVTGELFF	TGTGCCAGCAGTTCCTTAGCGGGACGCGTCACCGGGGAGCTGTTTTTT
NA	TRBV15	many	TRBJ1-5	CATSRDVLETGNNQPQHF	TGTGCCACCAGCAGAGATGTTCTAGAAACAGGTAACAATCAGCCCCAGCATTTT